This TCR beta chain was recorded in a study of T cell responses to AZD1222 COVID-19 vaccine. Sequencing used immunoSEQ multiplex PCR; TCRdb keeps in-frame clones, though not all of them. The table has approximately 190,000 clones, 85% to 95% seen once; the top ten hold about 3.6%. The germline CDR1 and CDR2 sequences are SGHVS and FNYEAQ. This CDR3 has 15 residues. Losses at the gene ends were 2 bases for V and 4 bases for J; bases not matched to a gene: 7. Specimen: peripheral blood, collected 28 days after the second dose of the MenACWY control vaccine. This sequence was found in an adult who received the MenACWY meningococcal vaccine as a control. The rearrangement links TRBV7-6 to TRBJ2-7; 8 bases map to TRBD2. This CDR3 reads CASSLLVTSEYEQYF. CDR3 in DNA: TGTGCCAGCAGCTTATTGGTGACTAGCGAGTACGAGCAGTACTTC.